Sequencing of this T cell receptor (beta chain) was carried out in a study of CD8+CD57+ T cells in acquired aplastic anemia. Findings and limits, study-wide: The study identified roughly 29 CD8+ CDR3 sequences shared by patients and controls.

Genomic DNA, serving as template, underwent TCR beta VDJ and CDR3 profiling. TCRdb reanalysed the reads using MiXCR and keeps one entry per CDR3 protein. The sample carries just over 400,000 distinct CDR3 sequences, approximately 70% recorded once. This clonotype was detected ten times or more. The target antigen is unknown. The V and J ends lost 4 bases and 8 bases, in that order; junction bases with no gene match: 10. The CDR3 is 16 residues long. The germline V gene has CDR1 LGHNA and CDR2 YSLEER. The sequencing sample was made of sorted CD4+, CD8+, or CD8+CD57+ T cells (not recorded which) from PBMCs. This clonotype originated in a human donor in good health, serving as a control. The rearrangement uses TRBV4-3 and TRBJ2-1; TRBD2 matches at 11 bases. The CDR3 loop is CASSLRASGGYDEQFF. In DNA form, the CDR3 reads TGCGCCAGCAGCCTTAGGGCTAGCGGGGGGTACGATGAGCAGTTCTTC.